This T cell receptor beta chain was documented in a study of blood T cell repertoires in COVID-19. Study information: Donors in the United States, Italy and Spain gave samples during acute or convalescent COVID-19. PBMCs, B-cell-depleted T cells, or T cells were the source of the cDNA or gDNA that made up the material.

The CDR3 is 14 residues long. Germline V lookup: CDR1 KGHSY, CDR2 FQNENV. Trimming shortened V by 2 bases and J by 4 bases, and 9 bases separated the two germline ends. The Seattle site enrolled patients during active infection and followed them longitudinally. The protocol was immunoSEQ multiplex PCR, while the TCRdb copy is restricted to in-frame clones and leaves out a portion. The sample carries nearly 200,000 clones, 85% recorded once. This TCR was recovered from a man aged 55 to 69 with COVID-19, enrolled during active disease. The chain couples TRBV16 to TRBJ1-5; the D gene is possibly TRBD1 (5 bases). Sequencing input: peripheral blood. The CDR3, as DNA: TGTGCCAGCAGCCAAGTCAAGGGGAATCAGCCCCAGCATTTT. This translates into CASSQVKGNQPQHF.